This TCR beta chain was identified in a study of cytomegalovirus exposure and HLA in healthy donors. Germline trimming cut 8 bases from V and 3 bases from J; bases unmatched to any gene: 20. The CDR3 is 18 amino acids. Looked up from germline, CDR1 is SGDLS and CDR2 is YYNGEE. Healthy bone marrow donors formed the donor group. The PCR ran on 60 Vbeta and 13 Jbeta primers. Sequencing was performed with immunoSEQ multiplex PCR; in TCRdb, only in-frame clones are kept and a portion is missing. The sample records about 62,000 clones, about 69% being singletons. Sequencing input: PBMCs. This chain connects TRBV9 to TRBJ1-5; 7 bases are shared with TRBD1. The origin of this receptor is a woman aged 30 to 39 in good health and CMV-seronegative. In nucleotides, the CDR3 is TGTGCCAGTCCCGCAGGGACAGAGATCTCTAAATTCAATCAGCCCCAGCATTTT. The encoded protein is CASPAGTEISKFNQPQHF.